These 19 T cell receptor beta chains were sequenced from one sample in a study of neoadjuvant anti-PD-1 for oral cavity cancer. Here immunoSEQ multiplex PCR was the method, and the copy in TCRdb shows in-frame clones only, minus some. The repertoire has 12,000 to 15,000 clones, roughly 71% of them found once; the top ten carry approximately 2.9%. The sample was PBMCs, taken before nivolumab (anti-PD-1) treatment. Receptors were obtained from a person aged 35 to 85 with oral cavity squamous cell carcinoma.

The gene calls are TRBV6-1 and TRBJ1-6; no definite D call. Germline CDR1 is MNHNS and CDR2 is SASEGT. This CDR3 spans 14 amino acids. V lost 5 bases to trimming and J lost 2 bases, with 7 bases between them. CDR3 DNA sequence: TGTGCCAGCAGTACCGGGCCCTATAATTCACCCCTCCACTTT. It specifies CASSTGPYNSPLHF.

The rearrangement uses TRBV5-1 and TRBJ1-1, with D unresolved. This CDR3 is 14 amino acids long. Per the germline V gene, CDR1 is SGHRS and CDR2 is YFSETQ. Trimming took off 0 bases at V and 4 bases at J, with 10 bases between the two ends. CDR3 sequence: CASSLGAPLTEAFF. In nucleotides, the CDR3 is TGCGCCAGCAGCTTGGGGGCGCCGCTCACTGAAGCTTTCTTT.

This chain uses TRBV11-3 with TRBJ1-3, with TRBD1 matching over 11 bases. V shed 5 bases, J shed 1 base, and the junction held 10 bases outside the gene matches. Per germline, CDR1 SGHNT and CDR2 YENEEA. The CDR3 runs to 18 residues. The CDR3 DNA reads TGTGCCAGCAGCCCGGGACAGGGGGTACAGAGTTCTGGAAACACCATATATTTT. Its protein product is CASSPGQGVQSSGNTIYF.

V and J are TRBV28 and TRBJ2-4, with D unclear. This CDR3 has 12 amino acids. V was trimmed by 5 bases and J by 0 bases, leaving 2 bases between them. Germline V gives CDR1 MDHEN, CDR2 SYDVKM. The CDR3 loop reads CASSLAKNIQYF. As DNA, the CDR3 is TGTGCCAGCAGTCTAGCCAAAAACATTCAGTACTTC.

The genes are TRBV19 and TRBJ1-6; D is perhaps TRBD1 (5 bases). Trimming removed 8 bases from V and 11 bases from J, with 16 bases in between. The V gene's germline CDR1 is LNHDA and CDR2 SQIVND (reference sequence). The CDR3 covers 13 residues. CDR3 residues: CASYRGPGAPLHF. CDR3 coding DNA: TGTGCCAGTTATAGGGGACCCGGTGCACCCCTCCACTTT.

The chain carries TRBV5-1 and TRBJ2-2; D is unclear. CDR1 is SGHRS, CDR2 YFSETQ, per germline. The CDR3 sequence is 16 residues long. Trimming cost V 0 bases and J 0 bases, with 9 bases left between them. CDR3 loop: CASSLETISNTGELFF. The CDR3 nucleotides read TGCGCCAGCAGCTTGGAAACAATCTCGAACACCGGGGAGCTGTTTTTT. The whole variable domain, remainder taken from reference TRBV5-1 and TRBJ2-2, is KAGVTQTPRYLIKTRGQQVTLSCSPISGHRSVSWYQQTPGQGLQFLFEYFSETQRNKGNFPGRFSGRQFSNSRSEMNVSTLELGDSALYLCASSLETISNTGELFFGEGSRLTVL.

As DNA, the CDR3 is TGTGCCAGCGGCGGCGGAGGTGGGGAGACCCAGTACTTC. Protein: CASGGGGGETQYF. The chain joins TRBV7-3 to TRBJ2-5; tentative D call: TRBD2 (5 bases). Looked up from germline, CDR1 is SGHTA and CDR2 is FQGTGA. The CDR3 loop spans 13 amino acids. V was pared by 8 bases and J by 5 bases, with 15 bases between. Using reference TRBV7-3 and TRBJ2-5 for the parts outside the CDR3, the full variable domain is GAGVSQTPSNKVTEKGKYVELRCDPISGHTALYWYRQSLGQGPEFLIYFQGTGAADDSGLPNDRFFAVRPEGSVSTLKIQRTERGDSAVYLCASGGGGGETQYFGPGTRLLVL.

The rearrangement joins TRBV2 to TRBJ2-3; TRBD1 matches 10 bases. The CDR3 has 14 amino acids. After removal of 8 bases from V and 2 bases from J, the junction contained 4 bases not matched to a gene. Germline values: CDR1 SNHLY, CDR2 FYNNEI. CDR3 sequence: CASRDRGYTDTQYF. The CDR3 DNA sequence: TGTGCCAGCCGGGACAGGGGTTACACAGATACGCAGTATTTT.

This chain connects TRBV5-1 to TRBJ1-5, with D tentatively TRBD1 (5 bases). This CDR3 comprises 14 residues. CDR1 and CDR2 (germline): SGHRS, YFSETQ. Trimming took off 4 bases at V and 3 bases at J, with 11 bases between the two ends. CDR3 region: CASSPAGNNQPQHF. CDR3 nucleotide sequence: TGCGCCAGCAGCCCGGCAGGGAACAATCAGCCCCAGCATTTT.

This clone was detected only once. This sequence joins TRBV4-2 and TRBJ2-2, with D uncertain. Trimming shortened V by 2 bases and J by 0 bases, and 13 bases separated the two germline ends. Germline assignment: CDR1 LGHNA and CDR2 YNFKEQ. The CDR3 is made up of 17 amino acids. CDR3 DNA sequence: TGTGCCAGCAGCCAACCTACAGAGAACACGAACACCGGGGAGCTGTTTTTT. Amino acids: CASSQPTENTNTGELFF.

The chain carries TRBV4-1 and TRBJ1-1; tentative D call: TRBD1 (6 bases). The CDR3 spans 19 residues. The V end was cut by 2 bases, the J end by 3 bases, with 25 bases between. Germline CDR1 MGHRA, CDR2 YSYEKL. In DNA form, the CDR3 reads TGCGCCAGCAGCCAAAAAGTAAGGGCCTTATCAGGGGTATACACTGAAGCTTTCTTT. Amino acids: CASSQKVRALSGVYTEAFF.

The chain uses TRBV27 and TRBJ1-3; 7 bases map to TRBD1. Germline V lookup: CDR1 MNHEY, CDR2 SMNVEV (reference sequence). There are 13 residues in the CDR3. J was trimmed by 7 bases and V by 4 bases; bases with no gene match: 4. CDR3 sequence reads: CASSSQGGNTIYF. The CDR3 DNA sequence: TGTGCCAGCAGTTCCCAGGGGGGTAACACCATATATTTT.

In its sample, this clone was seen a few times. The chain combines TRBV12-5 with TRBJ1-5, with 7 bases identical to TRBD1. Germline V gene data show CDR1 as LGHNT and CDR2 as FRNRAP. The CDR3 runs to 13 residues. With 1 base clipped from V and 16 bases from J, the junction kept 10 bases outside the gene matches. The CDR3 DNA follows: TGTGCTAGTGGTTTGGAGCGACAGGGCCGAACCCATTTT. Translated, it gives CASGLERQGRTHF.

This chain connects TRBV20-1 to TRBJ2-1, with D possibly being TRBD2 (6 bases). The CDR3 contains 11 residues. From germline, CDR1 is DFQATT and CDR2 SNEGSKA (reference sequence). Trimming took off 3 bases at V and 9 bases at J, with 9 bases between the two ends. DNA of the CDR3: TGCAGTGCTAGGCGGGGCGGTGAGCAGTTCTTC. It is translated as CSARRGGEQFF.

This sequence joins TRBV7-6 and TRBJ2-7; D ambiguous. Trimming left V 5 bases short and J 4 bases short, with 12 bases between. The V gene's germline CDR1 is SGHVS and CDR2 FNYEAQ. The CDR3 consists of 13 residues. The CDR3 protein is CASSPRNSYEQYF. The CDR3 nucleotides read TGTGCCAGCAGCCCCCGAAATTCTTACGAGCAGTACTTC. The full variable domain, with the rest looked up from reference TRBV7-6 and TRBJ2-7, is GAGVSQSPRYKVTKRGQDVALRCDPISGHVSLYWYRQALGQGPEFLTYFNYEAQQDKSGLPNDRFSAERPEGSISTLTIQRTEQRDSAMYRCASSPRNSYEQYFGPGTRLTVT.

The chain combines TRBV14 with TRBJ2-1; TRBD1 aligns across 10 bases. The V segment lost 1 base and the J segment 5 bases; nucleotides outside the gene matches: 17. The germline V gene encodes CDR1 SGHDN and CDR2 FVKESK. This CDR3 comprises 20 residues. The CDR3, as DNA: TGTGCCAGCAGCCAAGGAGAGACAGGGGGCTTTGTTTTTAGGAACAATGAGCAGTTCTTC. Translating it yields CASSQGETGGFVFRNNEQFF.

The CDR3 protein is CAWSAQGNEKLFF. For the CDR3, the DNA is TGTGCCTGGAGTGCTCAGGGGAACGAAAAACTGTTTTTT. The chain recombines TRBV30 with TRBJ1-4, with a possible D match to TRBD1 (6 bases). The CDR3 spans 13 residues. Deletions cut 1 base from V and 8 bases from J, with 11 bases between. In germline, CDR1 is GTSNPN, CDR2 SVGIG (reference sequence).

V is TRBV2 and J is TRBJ2-5, with no clear D. CDR1 is SNHLY, CDR2 FYNNEI, per germline. This CDR3 is 10 amino acids long. Trimming removed 10 bases from V and 8 bases from J, with 11 bases in between. The CDR3 coding sequence is TGTGCCACCAGATCGGATACCCAGTACTTC. Amino acids: CATRSDTQYF.

The rearrangement joins TRBV4-1 to TRBJ2-4, with 8 bases that match TRBD1. CDR1 and CDR2 from the germline V gene are MGHRA and YSYEKL. V lost 0 bases, J lost 7 bases, and 14 bases stayed unmatched. CDR3 length: 18 residues. The CDR3, as DNA: TGCGCCAGCAGCCAAGATTATGAAGGGAACAGGGGGATCAACATTCAGTACTTC. Protein sequence: CASSQDYEGNRGINIQYF.